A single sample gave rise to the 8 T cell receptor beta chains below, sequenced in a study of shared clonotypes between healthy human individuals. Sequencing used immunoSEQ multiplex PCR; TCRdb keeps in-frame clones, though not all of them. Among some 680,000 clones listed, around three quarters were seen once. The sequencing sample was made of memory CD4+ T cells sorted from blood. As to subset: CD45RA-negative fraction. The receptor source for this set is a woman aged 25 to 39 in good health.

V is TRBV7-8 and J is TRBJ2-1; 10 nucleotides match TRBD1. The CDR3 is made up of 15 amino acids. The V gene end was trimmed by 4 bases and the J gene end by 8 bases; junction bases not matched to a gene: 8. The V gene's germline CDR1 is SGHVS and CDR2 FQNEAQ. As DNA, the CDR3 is TGTGCCAGCAGCTACCGGGACAGGGGAGGTGATGAGCAGTTCTTC. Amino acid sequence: CASSYRDRGGDEQFF.

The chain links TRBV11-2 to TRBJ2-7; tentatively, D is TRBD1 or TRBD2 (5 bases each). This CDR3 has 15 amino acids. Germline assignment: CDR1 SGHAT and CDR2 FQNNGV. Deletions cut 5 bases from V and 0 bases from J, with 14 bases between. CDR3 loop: CASSLPGQGSYEQYF. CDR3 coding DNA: TGTGCCAGCAGCCTCCCGGGGCAGGGCTCCTACGAGCAGTACTTC.

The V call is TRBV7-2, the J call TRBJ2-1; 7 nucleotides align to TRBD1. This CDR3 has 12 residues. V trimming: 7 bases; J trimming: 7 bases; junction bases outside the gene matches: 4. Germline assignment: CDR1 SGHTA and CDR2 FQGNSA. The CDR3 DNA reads TGTGCCAGCATTACAGGGGTGAATGAGCAGTTCTTC. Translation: CASITGVNEQFF.

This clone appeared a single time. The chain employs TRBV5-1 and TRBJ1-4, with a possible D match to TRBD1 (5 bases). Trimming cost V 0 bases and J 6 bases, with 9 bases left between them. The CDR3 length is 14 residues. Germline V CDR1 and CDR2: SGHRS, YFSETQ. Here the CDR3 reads CASSLDRFDEKLFF. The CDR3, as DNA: TGCGCCAGCAGCTTGGACAGGTTCGATGAAAAACTGTTTTTT. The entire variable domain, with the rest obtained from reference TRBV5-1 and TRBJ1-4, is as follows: KAGVTQTPRYLIKTRGQQVTLSCSPISGHRSVSWYQQTPGQGLQFLFEYFSETQRNKGNFPGRFSGRQFSNSRSEMNVSTLELGDSALYLCASSLDRFDEKLFFGSGTQLSVL.

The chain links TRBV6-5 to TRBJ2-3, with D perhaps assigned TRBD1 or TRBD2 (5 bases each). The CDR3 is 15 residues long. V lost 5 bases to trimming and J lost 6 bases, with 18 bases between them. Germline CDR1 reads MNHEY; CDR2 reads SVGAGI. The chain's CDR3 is CASSTPGASLDTQYF. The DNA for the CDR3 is TGTGCCAGCAGTACACCCGGGGCTTCCTTGGATACGCAGTATTTT.

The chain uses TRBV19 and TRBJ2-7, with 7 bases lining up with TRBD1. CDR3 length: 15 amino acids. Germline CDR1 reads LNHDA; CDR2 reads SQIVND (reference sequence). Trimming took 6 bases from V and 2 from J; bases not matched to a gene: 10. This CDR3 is CASSHQGGKTYEQYF. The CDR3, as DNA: TGTGCCAGTAGCCACCAAGGGGGCAAAACCTACGAGCAGTACTTC.

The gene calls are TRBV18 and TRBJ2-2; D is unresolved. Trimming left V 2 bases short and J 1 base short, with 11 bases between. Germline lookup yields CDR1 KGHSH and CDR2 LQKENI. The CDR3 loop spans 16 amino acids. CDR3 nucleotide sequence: TGTGCCAGCTCACCAGCAGATAATAGGAACACCGGGGAGCTGTTTTTT. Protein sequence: CASSPADNRNTGELFF. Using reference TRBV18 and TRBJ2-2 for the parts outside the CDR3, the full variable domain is NAGVMQNPRHLVRRRGQEARLRCSPMKGHSHVYWYRQLPEEGLKFMVYLQKENIIDESGMPKERFSAEFPKEGPSILRIQQVVRGDSAAYFCASSPADNRNTGELFFGEGSRLTVL.

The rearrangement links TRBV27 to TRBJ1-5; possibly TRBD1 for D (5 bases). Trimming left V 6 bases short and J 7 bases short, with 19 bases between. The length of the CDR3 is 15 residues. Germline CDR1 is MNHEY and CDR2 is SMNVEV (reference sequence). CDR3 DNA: TGTGCCAGCAGCAACGGCGGGGCCGCGAGGCAGCCCCAGCATTTT. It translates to CASSNGGAARQPQHF.